The sequence of this T cell receptor beta chain was determined in a study of cytomegalovirus exposure and HLA in healthy donors. General study findings and limits: In an earlier analysis, productive rearrangement rates for most beta V segments clustered near 87% or 30%. In a later analysis, V- and J-gene trimming of beta chains associated with a DCLRE1C missense variant, replicated independently.

Primers included in the PCR were 60 Vbeta and 13 Jbeta primers. TCRdb keeps only in-frame clones here, not all; method: immunoSEQ multiplex PCR. The repertoire holds around 130,000 clones, with around three fifths as singletons. About this clone itself: Its antigen remains unknown.

With V trimmed by 4 bases and J by 1 base, 2 bases remained unmatched. This CDR3 contains 15 residues. Germline CDR1 SGHRS, CDR2 YFSETQ. The source is a middle-aged woman in good health and CMV-seropositive. The chain uses TRBV5-1 and TRBJ2-2, with 9 positions matching TRBD1. The sequenced material came from PBMCs. This chain's CDR3 is CASSLDRGNTGELFF. The CDR3, as DNA: TGCGCCAGCAGCCTGGACAGGGGGAACACCGGGGAGCTGTTTTTT. Based on the CDR3 plus reference TRBV5-1 and TRBJ2-2, the full variable domain is KAGVTQTPRYLIKTRGQQVTLSCSPISGHRSVSWYQQTPGQGLQFLFEYFSETQRNKGNFPGRFSGRQFSNSRSEMNVSTLELGDSALYLCASSLDRGNTGELFFGEGSRLTVL.